The 9 T cell receptor beta chains reported below all come from one sample, sequenced in a study of regulatory T cells in long-lasting Graves disease. Building of the TCR beta libraries involved iRepertoire HTBI primers and Arm-PCR of CDR3 regions. TCRdb reprocessed the multiplex PCR reads via MiXCR and lists one record per CDR3 protein. The table includes roughly 560,000 distinct CDR3 sequences, roughly 15% detected once. This sample's time point: newly diagnosed GD, antithyroid drugs for less than 3 months. Construction of the TCR library relied on RNA isolated from PBMCs. This sample also appeared in a second study, on T cells in Graves' hyperthyroidism and ophthalmopathy.

Sequencing was performed on peripheral blood mononuclear cells (PBMCs), taken at new diagnosis, from a patient treated with antithyroid drugs. The receptors originated from a woman aged 35-65 years with Graves disease.

The chain uses TRBV5-1 and TRBJ2-5; 7 positions agree with TRBD1. The CDR3 runs 14 residues. Unmatched junction bases numbered 3, after V lost 3 bases and J lost 1 base. In germline, CDR1 is SGHRS, CDR2 YFSETQ. DNA for the CDR3: TGCGCCAGCAGCTCGGGGACAGCCCAAGAGACCCAGTACTTC. Its translation is CASSSGTAQETQYF.

This clonotype was found many times. V gene TRBV7-9 combines with J gene TRBJ1-5; D remains unclear. Germline V gives CDR1 SEHNR, CDR2 FQNEAQ (reference sequence). Trimming stripped 2 bases from V and 5 bases from J, with 4 bases between. This CDR3 has 12 amino acids. In nucleotides, the CDR3 is TGTGCCAGCAGCTTACCAGATCAGCCCCAGCATTTT. It yields the protein CASSLPDQPQHF.

This clonotype was picked up a small number of times. The genes are TRBV7-9 and TRBJ1-1; no definite D call. Trimming removed 6 bases at V and 4 bases at J, with 9 bases between. Per germline, CDR1 SEHNR and CDR2 FQNEAQ (reference sequence). The CDR3 has 12 amino acids. In nucleotides, the CDR3 is TGTGCCAGCAGTCGACCCCGCACTGAAGCTTTCTTT. This codes for CASSRPRTEAFF.

The chain links TRBV29-1 to TRBJ2-2, with 7 bases fitting TRBD1. Per the germline V gene, CDR1 is SQVTM and CDR2 is ANQGSEA. CDR3 size: 15 residues. V was clipped by 1 base and J by 5 bases; unmatched bases: 7. The DNA of the CDR3 is TGCAGCGTTGAAGGTCGAGGGGGCCGGACCGGGGAGCTGTTTTTT. Protein sequence: CSVEGRGGRTGELFF.

This clonotype has ten or more counts. The rearrangement joins TRBV2 to TRBJ2-5; the D is unclear. The tail of the sequence fits TRBJ2-1 better, so the J call may be wrong. CDR3 length: 15 amino acids. CDR1 SNHLY and CDR2 FYNNEI come from the germline V gene. CDR3 bases: TGTGCCAGCAGTGTTCTGTCCCAGCCGGTGTTTGGGCAGTTCTTC. Its translation: CASSVLSQPVFGQFF.

The rearrangement links TRBV27 to TRBJ2-1; a possible D gene is TRBD1 (5 bases). This CDR3 comprises 13 residues. Germline CDR1 MNHEY, CDR2 SMNVEV (reference sequence). The V end lost 0 bases, the J end lost 7 bases, and 7 bases lay between the germline ends. The CDR3: CASSLSKGNEQFF. CDR3 DNA: TGTGCCAGCAGTTTATCTAAGGGGAATGAGCAGTTCTTC.

V and J are TRBV20-1 and TRBJ1-1; D unresolved. From germline, CDR1 is DFQATT and CDR2 SNEGSKA (reference sequence). Trimming left V 8 bases short and J 2 bases short, with 9 bases between. The CDR3 consists of 11 residues. CDR3 sequence reads: CSTHYNTEAFF. The CDR3 DNA sequence: TGCAGTACACATTACAACACTGAAGCTTTCTTT.

The sample holds a few counts of this clonotype. The chain carries TRBV5-5 and TRBJ1-2; no clear D gene. The V gene's germline CDR1 is SGHKS and CDR2 YYEKEE (reference sequence). Trimming shortened V by 4 bases and J by 8 bases, and 9 bases separated the two germline ends. The CDR3 extends over 11 amino acids. CDR3 region: CASSASGGYTF. CDR3 coding DNA: TGTGCCAGCAGCGCCTCGGGGGGCTACACCTTC.

There are a few counts of this clonotype. The CDR3 region is CSARGTADGELFF. The CDR3 DNA follows: TGCAGTGCTAGAGGGACAGCGGACGGGGAGCTGTTTTTT. The chain joins TRBV20-1 to TRBJ2-2, with D possibly matching TRBD1 (6 bases). Germline CDR1 reads DFQATT; CDR2 reads SNEGSKA (reference sequence). This CDR3 spans 13 amino acids. Trimming shortened V by 1 base and J by 7 bases, and 10 bases separated the two germline ends.